The 10 T cell receptor beta chains given below trace back to one sample, sequenced in a study of cytotoxic CD8 clonotypes in ibrutinib-treated CLL. Assay used: immunoSEQ multiplex PCR; TCRdb lists only in-frame clones, some missing. The sample lists more than 200,000 clones, around three quarters seen once, with roughly 14% in the top ten. This sample comprised PBMCs, obtained after 24 months of ibrutinib treatment. These receptors originate from a human donor with chronic lymphocytic leukemia.

The chain employs TRBV9 and TRBJ2-5; 9 positions match TRBD2. CDR3 length: 15 residues. Germline values: CDR1 SGDLS, CDR2 YYNGEE. V gave up 4 bases and J gave up 5 bases; unmatched junction bases: 9. The chain's CDR3 is CASSQSGGPGETQYF. CDR3 nucleotide sequence: TGTGCCAGCAGCCAGAGCGGGGGGCCCGGGGAGACCCAGTACTTC.

This rearrangement joins TRBV30 to TRBJ1-4; D uncertain. The CDR3 covers 12 residues. CDR1 is GTSNPN, CDR2 SVGIG, per germline (reference sequence). Trimming stripped 5 bases from V and 5 bases from J, with 9 bases between. CDR3 protein: CAWREANEKLFF. In DNA, the CDR3 is TGTGCCTGGCGTGAAGCAAATGAAAAACTGTTTTTT.

The CDR3 region is CASSPRWETQYF. The CDR3 coding sequence is TGTGCCAGCAGCCCCCGCTGGGAGACCCAGTACTTC. This chain uses TRBV11-2 with TRBJ2-5; no firm D call. Germline V gives CDR1 SGHAT, CDR2 FQNNGV. The CDR3 covers 12 residues. Trimming removed 5 bases from V and 5 bases from J, with 9 bases in between. The complete variable domain, with remaining parts taken from reference TRBV11-2 and TRBJ2-5, reads EAGVAQSPRYKIIEKRQSVAFWCNPISGHATLYWYQQILGQGPKLLIQFQNNGVVDDSQLPKDRFSAERLKGVDSTLKIQPAKLEDSAVYLCASSPRWETQYFGPGTRLLVL.

This clone was seen a few times. The chain combines TRBV5-4 with TRBJ1-2, with a possible D match to TRBD1 (5 bases). This CDR3 spans 14 amino acids. The V end was cut by 0 bases, the J end by 2 bases, with 8 bases between. The germline V gene has CDR1 SGHNT and CDR2 YYREEE (reference sequence). Written as DNA, the CDR3 is TGTGCCAGCAGCTTGGAAGGGGCAAACTATGGCTACACCTTC. Protein product: CASSLEGANYGYTF.

This clone has more than one count but fewer than ten. The chain uses TRBV4-3 and TRBJ2-2; 12 bases match TRBD2. The CDR3 is 18 residues long. Germline trimming cut 0 bases from V and 0 bases from J; bases unmatched to any gene: 2. The V gene's germline CDR1 is LGHNA and CDR2 YSLEER. The CDR3 is CASSQEGLAGANTGELFF. The CDR3 DNA reads as TGCGCCAGCAGCCAAGAGGGACTAGCGGGTGCGAACACCGGGGAGCTGTTTTTT.

The chain has TRBV13 and TRBJ2-7; weak D call: TRBD1 (5 bases). CDR3 length equals 13 residues. Looked up from germline, CDR1 is PRHDT and CDR2 is FYEKMQ (reference sequence). The V gene lost 5 bases and the J gene lost 2 bases, with 10 bases spanning the gap. Written as DNA, the CDR3 is TGTGCCAGCAGCACCGCCAGGGCCTACGAGCAGTACTTC. Translation gives CASSTARAYEQYF.

This clone was counted a single time. Relative to the germline gene, one junction end is altered; a read error may explain this. The genes are TRBV11-2 and TRBJ2-3; possibly TRBD2 for D (6 bases). The CDR3 runs to 15 residues. Germline values: CDR1 SGHAT, CDR2 FQNNGV. As DNA, the CDR3 is TGTGCCAGCAACTTAGGCGGGGCTATCACAGATACGCAGTATTTT. This codes for CASNLGGAITDTQYF.

V usage is TRBV5-1 and J usage is TRBJ2-2; the match to TRBD2 covers 10 bases. The J segment lost 4 bases and the V segment lost 7 bases, leaving 4 bases of the junction unmatched. The CDR3 has 14 amino acids. The germline gives CDR1 SGHRS, CDR2 YFSETQ. CDR3 coding DNA: TGCGCCAGCGAGCGGGAGGGCCTCACCGGGGAGCTGTTTTTT. Protein product: CASEREGLTGELFF.

This sequence joins TRBV29-1 and TRBJ2-3, with D possibly matching TRBD2 (5 bases). This CDR3 is built from 15 residues. CDR1 is SQVTM and CDR2 is ANQGSEA in the germline V gene. V lost 6 bases to trimming and J lost 7 bases, with 23 bases between them. CDR3 sequence (DNA): TGCAGCGTAAACCCGGGAATCGAAAGGGTCAATACGCAGTATTTT. Its protein is CSVNPGIERVNTQYF.

The J gene is TRBJ2-1, the V gene TRBV29-1; D not certain. With 3 bases removed from V and 9 bases from J, the gap between germline ends came to 9 bases. The CDR3 loop spans 11 amino acids. Germline V gives CDR1 SQVTM, CDR2 ANQGSEA. The CDR3 loop is CSVDWGGEQFF. In nucleotides, the CDR3 is TGCAGCGTTGATTGGGGTGGTGAGCAGTTCTTC.